Here is one T cell receptor beta chain with its context. CDR3 length: 12 residues. Germline V gene data show CDR1 as LGHDT and CDR2 as YNNKEL (reference sequence). Between the trimmed V and J ends, which lost 4 bases and 5 bases, there was a span of 8 bases. This sample is drawn from a study of blood T cell repertoires in COVID-19. TCRdb keeps only in-frame clones here, not all; method: immunoSEQ multiplex PCR. The sample has some 230,000 clones, roughly four fifths seen once. This clonotype was sampled from a young woman who had recovered from COVID-19. V is TRBV3-1 (or the pseudogene TRBV3-2) and J is TRBJ2-5; D call uncertain. What was sequenced was peripheral blood. CDR3 nucleotides: TGTGCCAGCAGCCGAGATATGGAGACCCAGTACTTC. Residues: CASSRDMETQYF.